Below, one TCR beta chain is given with its context. Trimming took 6 bases from V and 8 from J; bases not matched to a gene: 8. The CDR3 spans 14 residues. Germline CDR1 reads MNHNS; CDR2 reads SASEGT. The data belong to a study of OX40 agonist ivuxolimab in advanced cancers. Overall study: Eligibility admitted prior anti-PD-1, anti-PD-L1 or anti-CTLA-4 therapy; roughly 39% had some.

The assay was immunoSEQ multiplex PCR, and TCRdb's table has in-frame clones only and misses some. Of approximately 81,000 clones detected, 86% appear once; the ten largest clones hold over 0.75%. The gene calls are TRBV6-1 and TRBJ2-1; 9 bases fit TRBD1. The sequence derives from an adult with an advanced solid tumor such as melanoma, head and neck, liver or kidney cancer. Sequencing used CD4+ or CD8+ T cells sorted from blood, obtained in a trial of the OX40 agonist ivuxolimab. CDR3 coding DNA: TGTGCCAGCAGGGCTAAGGACAGGGGCGATGAGCAGTTCTTC. Protein sequence: CASRAKDRGDEQFF.